One and the same sample provided the 32 T cell receptor beta chains below, sequenced in a study of blood T cells in healthy people across ages. A second roughly 6 to 12 cycle PCR used barcoded and J-beta primers. Using its own MiXCR run on the 5' RACE reads, TCRdb lists one record per CDR3 protein. Counted here are roughly 700,000 distinct CDR3 sequences, over 45% occurring once; the ten biggest clones make up under 35%. Material for sequencing was blood. These receptors were obtained from a woman aged 60 to 75 in good health.

This chain joins TRBV5-6 and TRBJ2-7, with D maybe TRBD1 (5 bases). The germline gives CDR1 SGHDT, CDR2 YYEEEE. The ends were cut back, 2 bases at V and 2 bases at J, with 14 bases in the middle. The CDR3 is 15 amino acids. CDR3 bases: TGTGCCAGCAGCTTTCGGCGACAGCTCACCTACGAGCAGTACTTC. Its protein is CASSFRRQLTYEQYF.

The chain carries TRBV24-1 and TRBJ2-2; 8 bases map to TRBD2. Germline CDR1 KGHDR, CDR2 SFDVKD. Germline trimming cut 0 bases from V and 9 bases from J; bases unmatched to any gene: 5. The CDR3 runs 15 residues. CDR3 protein: CATSDLDGGERELFF. The CDR3, as DNA: TGTGCCACCAGTGATTTGGACGGGGGGGAAAGGGAGCTGTTTTTT.

This clonotype turned up a few times. The CDR3 here is CASSPPGVEQFF. The CDR3 bases are TGTGCCAGCAGTCCGCCGGGGGTGGAGCAGTTCTTC. The chain carries TRBV28 and TRBJ2-1, with a weak D call TRBD2 (6 bases). This CDR3 is built from 12 residues. Per germline, CDR1 MDHEN and CDR2 SYDVKM. V gave up 5 bases and J gave up 10 bases, with 12 bases separating them. Full variable domain (missing parts from reference TRBV28 and TRBJ2-1): DVKVTQSSRYLVKRTGEKVFLECVQDMDHENMFWYRQDPGLGLRLIYFSYDVKMKEKGDIPEGYSVSREKKERFSLILESASTNQTSMYLCASSPPGVEQFFGPGTRLTVL.

This clonotype appeared a few times. The chain uses TRBV12-3 or TRBV12-4 and TRBJ2-7, with 9 nucleotides matching TRBD1. Germline trimming cut 5 bases from V and 1 base from J; bases unmatched to any gene: 3. This CDR3 region has 14 residues. CDR3 DNA: TGTGCCAGCAGTATGACAGGGGGATCCTACGAGCAGTACTTC. Encoded protein: CASSMTGGSYEQYF.

This clonotype was recorded once. This sequence joins TRBV27 and TRBJ1-1, with D maybe TRBD1 (6 bases). V was cut by 7 bases and J by 1 base, with 10 bases left in between. Germline V CDR1 and CDR2: MNHEY, SMNVEV (reference sequence). The CDR3 runs to 13 residues. The CDR3 nucleotides are TGTGCCAGCACGGGGGCGAAGAACACTGAAGCTTTCTTT. Translation: CASTGAKNTEAFF.

A single count supports this clonotype. This rearrangement joins TRBV11-2 to TRBJ2-5, with D maybe TRBD2 (6 bases). The CDR3 is made up of 14 amino acids. The ends were cut back, 1 base at V and 5 bases at J, with 11 bases in the middle. Germline CDR1 is SGHAT and CDR2 is FQNNGV. CDR3 loop: CASSLGSRGETQYF. CDR3 DNA: TGTGCCAGCAGCTTAGGGTCTCGGGGGGAGACCCAGTACTTC.

The gene calls are TRBV20-1 and TRBJ2-5; 9 bases align to TRBD2. Matching the DNA end better, TRBJ2-7 makes the J call doubtful. This CDR3 spans 16 amino acids. The germline gives CDR1 DFQATT, CDR2 SNEGSKA (reference sequence). The CDR3 loop reads CSASNIASGKGYEQYF. CDR3 DNA: TGCAGTGCTAGTAATATAGCTAGCGGGAAAGGGTACGAGCAGTACTTC.

In regard to this clonotype: One end of the junction is discordant with germline, which a read error may explain. The rearrangement joins TRBV20-1 to TRBJ2-1, with D maybe TRBD2 (6 bases). CDR3 size: 17 residues. Germline V lookup: CDR1 DFQATT, CDR2 SNEGSKA (reference sequence). CDR3 DNA: TGCAGTGCTAGAGATAACCGAAGGGCGGGACCTTACAATGAGCAGTTCTTT. Its protein is CSARDNRRAGPYNEQFF.

The chain couples TRBV5-1 to TRBJ1-1, with D unresolved. The CDR3 has 14 residues. V was clipped by 0 bases and J by 0 bases, with 6 bases between them. CDR1 is SGHRS, CDR2 YFSETQ, per germline. The CDR3 DNA reads TGCGCCAGCAGCTTGGATTGGGTGAACACTGAAGCTTTCTTT. Residues: CASSLDWVNTEAFF. The whole variable domain, filled in from reference TRBV5-1 and TRBJ1-1, reads KAGVTQTPRYLIKTRGQQVTLSCSPISGHRSVSWYQQTPGQGLQFLFEYFSETQRNKGNFPGRFSGRQFSNSRSEMNVSTLELGDSALYLCASSLDWVNTEAFFGQGTRLTVV.

V is TRBV7-3 and J is TRBJ2-2, with 8 bases lining up with TRBD1. The junction had 4 bases not matched to a gene; V was cut back by 4 bases and J by 3 bases. CDR3 length equals 15 residues. Germline CDR1 reads SGHTA; CDR2 reads FQGTGA. The CDR3 DNA sequence: TGTGCCAGCAGCTGGAGGACAGGGCACACCGGGGAGCTGTTTTTT. Residues: CASSWRTGHTGELFF. Full variable domain (rest looked up from reference TRBV7-3 and TRBJ2-2): GAGVSQTPSNKVTEKGKYVELRCDPISGHTALYWYRQSLGQGPEFLIYFQGTGAADDSGLPNDRFFAVRPEGSVSTLKIQRTERGDSAVYLCASSWRTGHTGELFFGEGSRLTVL.

Comment on this clonotype: The junction does not match germline at one end; this may be a read error. The V call is TRBV4-1, the J call TRBJ1-6; maybe TRBD1 (6 bases). The CDR3 contains 16 residues. The germline CDR1 and CDR2 sequences are MGHRA and YSYEKL. The CDR3 reads CAGSQDSQGMHSPLHF. For the CDR3, the DNA is TGCGCCGGCAGCCAAGACTCCCAGGGGATGCATTCACCCCTCCACTTT.

The CDR3 DNA reads as TGCGCCAGCAGGGGACAGACAGATACGCAGTATTTT. Amino acid sequence: CASRGQTDTQYF. This chain connects TRBV10-2 to TRBJ2-3; 7 nucleotides agree with TRBD1. In germline, CDR1 is WSHSY, CDR2 SAAADI. Losses at the gene ends were 6 bases for V and 3 bases for J; bases not matched to a gene: 0. The CDR3 is made up of 12 amino acids.

This chain uses TRBV11-1 with TRBJ2-5, with no clear D. Germline CDR1 SGHAT, CDR2 FQDESV (reference sequence). The ends were cut back, 5 bases at V and 0 bases at J, with 10 bases in the middle. The CDR3 length is 14 residues. CDR3 nucleotides: TGTGCCAGCAGCCCGAGGTTGTACCAAGAGACCCAGTACTTC. Its translation: CASSPRLYQETQYF. The full variable domain, its missing parts supplied by reference TRBV11-1 and TRBJ2-5, is EAEVAQSPRYKITEKSQAVAFWCDPISGHATLYWYRQILGQGPELLVQFQDESVVDDSQLPKDRFSAERLKGVDSTLKIQPAELGDSAMYLCASSPRLYQETQYFGPGTRLLVL.

In its sample, this clonotype was seen many times. The chain combines TRBV29-1 with TRBJ2-5; tentative D call: TRBD2 (6 bases). The CDR3 contains 12 residues. Trimming cost V 8 bases and J 5 bases, with 15 bases left between them. Germline-derived CDR1 and CDR2 are SQVTM and ANQGSEA. For the CDR3, the DNA is TGCAGCTTCCTAGGAGGGTGGGAGACCCAGTACTTC. Translation gives CSFLGGWETQYF.

The rearrangement joins TRBV20-1 to TRBJ1-1; D possibly corresponds to TRBD1 (5 bases). The CDR3 runs to 13 residues. Germline V gene sequence: CDR1 DFQATT, CDR2 SNEGSKA (reference sequence). V lost 3 bases, J lost 0 bases, and 8 bases lay in between. The CDR3 region is CSASMGLNTEAFF. CDR3 sequence (DNA): TGCAGTGCTAGTATGGGGCTGAACACTGAAGCTTTCTTT.

The chain combines TRBV20-1 with TRBJ2-3; D call uncertain. With 3 bases removed from V and 1 base from J, the gap between germline ends came to 20 bases. The CDR3 totals 17 residues. Germline-derived CDR1 and CDR2 are DFQATT and SNEGSKA (reference sequence). CDR3 DNA: TGCAGTGCTAGTGATGGGTTAGTTACGCAGCGCACAGATACGCAGTATTTT. Its translation is CSASDGLVTQRTDTQYF.

This clonotype occurred a few times. The chain combines TRBV20-1 with TRBJ2-3; no clear D gene. This CDR3 comprises 14 residues. Germline lookup yields CDR1 DFQATT and CDR2 SNEGSKA (reference sequence). V was trimmed by 6 bases and J by 0 bases, leaving 13 bases between them. The CDR3 DNA reads TGCAGTGCACATCAAAGATTGAGCACAGATACGCAGTATTTT. Residues: CSAHQRLSTDTQYF.

This clonotype came up a few times. The chain links TRBV20-1 to TRBJ2-3; D is uncertain. In germline, CDR1 is DFQATT, CDR2 SNEGSKA (reference sequence). V was shortened by 5 bases and J by 6 bases, with 12 bases between the two germline ends. This CDR3 contains 12 residues. CDR3 region: CSADPRTDTQYF. The CDR3 nucleotides read TGCAGTGCTGACCCGCGTACGGATACGCAGTATTTT.

The CDR3 here is CASSRDGWGGTDTQYF. The CDR3, as DNA: TGTGCCAGCAGTAGAGACGGATGGGGGGGCACAGATACGCAGTATTTT. V usage is TRBV6-5 and J usage is TRBJ2-3; D is possibly TRBD2 (6 bases). Germline assignment: CDR1 MNHEY and CDR2 SVGAGI. Deletions cut 5 bases from V and 1 base from J, with 16 bases between. The CDR3 is 16 amino acids.

The chain uses TRBV5-5 and TRBJ2-7; 7 bases map to TRBD2. Germline values: CDR1 SGHKS, CDR2 YYEKEE (reference sequence). The CDR3 sequence is 15 residues long. J gave up 2 bases and V 0 bases, and 5 bases lay outside the gene matches. Here the CDR3 reads CASSLVGGTTYEQYF. CDR3 nucleotide sequence: TGTGCCAGCAGCTTGGTGGGGGGGACCACCTACGAGCAGTACTTC.

This clonotype was seen only a few times. The chain combines TRBV7-6 with TRBJ2-7, with D perhaps TRBD1 or TRBD2 (5 bases each). The DNA end is a closer match to TRBJ2-4, so the J assignment may be wrong. Germline V gene lookup returns CDR1 SGHVS and CDR2 FNYEAQ. The CDR3 runs to 17 residues. As DNA, the CDR3 is TGTGCCAGCAGCTTAGGGGGCCTTCGAGGGGATCGAGACATTCAGTACTTC. This codes for CASSLGGLRGDRDIQYF.

V and J are TRBV27 and TRBJ2-5; 14 positions agree with TRBD2. The J call may be faulty, since TRBJ2-7 better matches the DNA end. CDR1 and CDR2 (germline): MNHEY, SMNVEV (reference sequence). The CDR3 contains 16 residues. CDR3 sequence reads: CASRTQGLAGVIEQYF. DNA for the CDR3: TGTGCCAGCAGAACCCAGGGACTAGCGGGAGTCATCGAGCAGTACTTC.

The chain combines TRBV13 with TRBJ2-3; no reliable D call. CDR3 length: 12 residues. V shed 8 bases and J shed 6 bases, with 12 bases lying between them. The V gene's germline CDR1 is PRHDT and CDR2 FYEKMQ (reference sequence). CDR3 sequence (DNA): TGTGCCAGCGGTCCCCAGCCTGATACGCAGTATTTT. It yields the protein CASGPQPDTQYF.

The chain uses TRBV5-1 and TRBJ2-1, with 7 nucleotides matching TRBD2. Germline assignment: CDR1 SGHRS and CDR2 YFSETQ. CDR3 size: 14 residues. The ends lost 0 bases at V and 9 bases at J; junction bases unmatched: 6. CDR3: CASSLEREVGEQFF. CDR3 nucleotide sequence: TGCGCCAGCAGCTTGGAACGGGAGGTCGGTGAGCAGTTCTTC. Looking up the rest from reference TRBV5-1 and TRBJ2-1 gives the full variable domain: KAGVTQTPRYLIKTRGQQVTLSCSPISGHRSVSWYQQTPGQGLQFLFEYFSETQRNKGNFPGRFSGRQFSNSRSEMNVSTLELGDSALYLCASSLEREVGEQFFGPGTRLTVL.

This clonotype showed up just a few times. The CDR3 protein is CSVERGDATDTQYF. CDR3 in DNA: TGCAGCGTTGAACGAGGGGATGCCACAGATACGCAGTATTTT. V is TRBV29-1 and J is TRBJ2-3; D possibly uses TRBD1 or TRBD2 (5 bases each). Trimming took 2 bases from V and 2 from J, leaving 11 bases between them. Germline V lookup: CDR1 SQVTM, CDR2 ANQGSEA. CDR3 size: 14 residues.

This clonotype has more than one count but fewer than ten. V usage is TRBV7-2 and J usage is TRBJ2-5; D unclear. Looked up from germline, CDR1 is SGHTA and CDR2 is FQGNSA. The V gene lost 1 base and the J gene lost 7 bases, with 13 bases spanning the gap. CDR3 length: 14 amino acids. The CDR3 protein is CASSLDQGLGTQYF. CDR3 DNA: TGTGCCAGCAGCTTAGACCAAGGGTTGGGGACCCAGTACTTC.

To note about this clonotype: Sequence at one end of the junction differs from germline and may be a read error. The V gene is TRBV24-1, the J gene TRBJ1-2; no definite D call. Germline assignment: CDR1 KGHDR and CDR2 SFDVKD. The CDR3 totals 13 residues. The CDR3 bases are TGTGCCACCAGGGGCGGGGAAGGCTATGGCTGCACCTTC. Encoded protein: CATRGGEGYGCTF.

V is TRBV7-8 and J is TRBJ2-7, with D perhaps TRBD1 (6 bases). V shed 5 bases and J shed 0 bases, with 14 bases lying between them. The CDR3 runs to 15 residues. Per the germline V gene, CDR1 is SGHVS and CDR2 is FQNEAQ. CDR3 coding DNA: TGTGCCAGCAGCCCCCGTGCAGGGGCCTCCTACGAGCAGTACTTC. It codes for CASSPRAGASYEQYF.

A note on this clonotype: Germline is not matched at one junction end, which may reflect a read error. The V and J genes are TRBV2 and TRBJ2-1; D possibly corresponds to TRBD2 (6 bases). CDR1 and CDR2 from the germline V gene are SNHLY and FYNNEI. This CDR3 is built from 14 residues. CDR3 bases: TGTGCCAGCATCGAATTCGCGGGACGCAATGAGCAGTGCTTC. It is translated as CASIEFAGRNEQCF.

In its sample, this clonotype was seen many times. The rearrangement joins TRBV7-2 to TRBJ2-6; no firm D call. The CDR3 contains 13 residues. Trimming stripped 6 bases from V and 0 bases from J, with 3 bases between. The V gene's germline CDR1 is SGHTA and CDR2 FQGNSA. This chain's CDR3 is CASRDSGANVLTF. In nucleotides, the CDR3 is TGTGCCAGCAGAGACTCTGGGGCCAACGTCCTGACTTTC.

This clonotype has a handful of counts. J is TRBJ1-6 and V is TRBV12-3 or TRBV12-4; 7 bases match TRBD1. Trimming removed 5 bases from V and 9 bases from J; junction bases left unmatched: 10. The CDR3 runs to 15 residues. DNA of the CDR3: TGTGCCAGCAGTCCGACAGGGATTCTTACTTCACCCCTCCACTTT. Its translation is CASSPTGILTSPLHF.

This chain connects TRBV5-1 to TRBJ2-3, with no clear D. The V and J ends lost 1 base and 2 bases respectively, with 8 bases between them. The CDR3 is 14 amino acids. Per germline, CDR1 SGHRS and CDR2 YFSETQ. DNA of the CDR3: TGCGCCAGCAGCTTGACGATTTTCACAGATACGCAGTATTTT. It is translated as CASSLTIFTDTQYF.